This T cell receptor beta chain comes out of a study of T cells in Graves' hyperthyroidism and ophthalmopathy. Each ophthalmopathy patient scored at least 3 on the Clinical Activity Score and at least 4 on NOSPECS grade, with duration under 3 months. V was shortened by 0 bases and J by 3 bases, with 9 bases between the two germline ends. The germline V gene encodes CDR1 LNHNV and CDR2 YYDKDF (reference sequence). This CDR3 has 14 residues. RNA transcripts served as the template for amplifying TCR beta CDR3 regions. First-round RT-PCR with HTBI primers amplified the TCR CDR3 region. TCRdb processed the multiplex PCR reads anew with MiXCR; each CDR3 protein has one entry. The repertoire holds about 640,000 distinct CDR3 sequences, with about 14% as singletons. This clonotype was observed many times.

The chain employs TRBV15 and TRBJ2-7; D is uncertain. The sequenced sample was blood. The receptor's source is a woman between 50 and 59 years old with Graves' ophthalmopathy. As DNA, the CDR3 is TGTGCCACCAGCAGAGATGTGGGATACTACGAGCAGTACTTC. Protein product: CATSRDVGYYEQYF.